The 10 T cell receptor beta chains below come from one sample, sequenced in a study of OX40 agonist ivuxolimab in advanced cancers. Repertoires were generated with immunoSEQ multiplex PCR, while TCRdb's copy carries only in-frame clones and drops some. The sample carries roughly 64,000 clones, 75% to 90% recorded once. This sample comprised CD4+ or CD8+ T cells sorted from blood, obtained in a trial of the OX40 agonist ivuxolimab. Receptors were obtained from an adult with an advanced solid tumor such as melanoma, head and neck, liver or kidney cancer.

This chain uses TRBV2 with TRBJ2-4; the D is unclear. CDR1 SNHLY and CDR2 FYNNEI come from the germline V gene. The CDR3 is made up of 12 amino acids. V was shortened by 3 bases and J by 2 bases, with 2 bases between the two germline ends. The chain's CDR3 is CASSETKNIQYF. CDR3 nucleotides: TGTGCCAGCAGTGAGACCAAAAACATTCAGTACTTC.

V usage is TRBV7-9 and J usage is TRBJ1-2; 12 bases line up with TRBD1. Per the germline V gene, CDR1 is SEHNR and CDR2 is FQNEAQ (reference sequence). The CDR3 is made up of 15 amino acids. The V and J ends lost 5 bases and 3 bases, in that order; junction bases with no gene match: 4. The CDR3: CASSTGQGADYGYTF. The CDR3 nucleotides read TGTGCCAGCAGCACGGGACAGGGGGCGGACTATGGCTACACCTTC.

The DNA of the CDR3 is TGTGCCAGCAGCTTTCTAGCGTTGAAAGATACGCAGTATTTT. It is translated as CASSFLALKDTQYF. The chain couples TRBV13 to TRBJ2-3, with D perhaps TRBD2 (6 bases). The germline CDR1 and CDR2 sequences are PRHDT and FYEKMQ (reference sequence). CDR3 length: 14 amino acids. The germline V and J ends were trimmed by 3 bases and 5 bases, with 12 bases remaining between them.

V usage is TRBV6-6 and J usage is TRBJ2-1; D may be TRBD1 (6 bases). The germline V gene encodes CDR1 MNHNY and CDR2 SVGAGI (reference sequence). V lost 7 bases and J lost 10, with 14 bases in between. The length of the CDR3 is 12 residues. CDR3 region: CASTLDRAEQFF. The DNA for the CDR3 is TGTGCCAGCACCTTGGACAGAGCCGAGCAGTTCTTC.

V gene TRBV19 combines with J gene TRBJ1-2; D is possibly TRBD1 (6 bases). CDR1 and CDR2 (germline): LNHDA, SQIVND (reference sequence). The ends were cut back, 4 bases at V and 2 bases at J, with 20 bases in the middle. The CDR3 length is 17 residues. The CDR3 is CASSTFPRQDSNYGYTF. The DNA for the CDR3 is TGTGCCAGTAGTACCTTCCCTCGACAGGATTCGAACTATGGCTACACCTTC.

V is TRBV28 and J is TRBJ2-7; the D gene is possibly TRBD1 (5 bases). V shed 4 bases and J shed 3 bases, with 10 bases lying between them. This CDR3 is 13 amino acids long. In germline, CDR1 is MDHEN, CDR2 SYDVKM. CDR3 bases: TGTGCCAGCAGTTATCCCCAGGGCTACGAGCAGTACTTC. It yields the protein CASSYPQGYEQYF.

The chain carries TRBV7-9 and TRBJ2-3; D unresolved. CDR1 SEHNR and CDR2 FQNEAQ come from the germline V gene (reference sequence). V was clipped by 2 bases and J by 4 bases, with 10 bases between them. The CDR3 contains 14 residues. The chain's CDR3 is CASSLFSGADTQYF. CDR3 sequence (DNA): TGTGCCAGCAGCTTATTCTCAGGTGCAGATACGCAGTATTTT.

The V call is TRBV27, the J call TRBJ1-2, with D uncertain. Per the germline V gene, CDR1 is MNHEY and CDR2 is SMNVEV (reference sequence). Trimming took 5 bases from V and 1 from J, leaving 11 bases between them. This CDR3 has 14 amino acids. The CDR3 spells CASSLYPLNYGYTF. The CDR3 DNA reads TGTGCCAGCAGTCTCTACCCGCTTAACTATGGCTACACCTTC.

The rearrangement uses TRBV9 and TRBJ2-4, with unresolved D. Trimming removed 0 bases at V and 6 bases at J, with 13 bases between. The germline CDR1 and CDR2 sequences are SGDLS and YYNGEE. This CDR3 is 15 amino acids long. The CDR3 DNA reads as TGTGCCAGCAGCGTAGAGTGGACGGCCGGAAACATTCAGTACTTC. Protein: CASSVEWTAGNIQYF.

This clone has only one observation. This chain connects TRBV7-9 to TRBJ2-3; D perhaps matches TRBD1 (6 bases). CDR3 length: 13 residues. Germline loops: CDR1 SEHNR, CDR2 FQNEAQ (reference sequence). V was shortened by 5 bases and J by 6 bases, with 12 bases between the two germline ends. The CDR3 DNA follows: TGTGCCAGCAGCCCCCGGACAGCTGATACGCAGTATTTT. Translating it yields CASSPRTADTQYF.